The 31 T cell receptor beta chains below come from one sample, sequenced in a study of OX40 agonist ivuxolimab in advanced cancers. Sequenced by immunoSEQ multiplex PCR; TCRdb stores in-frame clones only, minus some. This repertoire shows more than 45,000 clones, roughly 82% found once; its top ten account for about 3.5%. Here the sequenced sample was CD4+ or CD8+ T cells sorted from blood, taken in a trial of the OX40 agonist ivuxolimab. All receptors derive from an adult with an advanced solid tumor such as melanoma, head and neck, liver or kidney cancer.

The DNA for the CDR3 is TGTGCCAGCAGCTTAACTGGGACTAAGGGCGGGGAGCTGTTTTTT. Translated: CASSLTGTKGGELFF. The gene calls are TRBV7-6 and TRBJ2-2; 7 bases are shared with TRBD2. CDR3 length: 15 amino acids. CDR1 and CDR2 (germline): SGHVS, FNYEAQ. V trimming: 2 bases; J trimming: 7 bases; junction bases outside the gene matches: 7.

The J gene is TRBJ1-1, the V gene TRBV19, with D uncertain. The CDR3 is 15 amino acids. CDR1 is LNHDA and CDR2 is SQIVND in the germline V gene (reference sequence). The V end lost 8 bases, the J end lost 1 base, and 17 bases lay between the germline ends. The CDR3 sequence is CASQQWGNPNTEAFF. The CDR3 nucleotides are TGTGCCAGTCAGCAGTGGGGAAATCCGAACACTGAAGCTTTCTTT.

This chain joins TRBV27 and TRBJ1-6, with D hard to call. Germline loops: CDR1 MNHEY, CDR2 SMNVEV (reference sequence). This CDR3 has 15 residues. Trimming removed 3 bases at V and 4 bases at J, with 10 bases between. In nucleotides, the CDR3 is TGTGCCAGCAGTTTGGGGAAGTCGTATAATTCACCCCTCCACTTT. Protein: CASSLGKSYNSPLHF.

CDR3 nucleotide sequence: TGTGCCAGCAGCTTGAGGGAGGGGCAAATCACGCAGTACTTC. This sequence encodes CASSLREGQITQYF. V gene TRBV5-6 combines with J gene TRBJ2-7, with TRBD2 identical over 7 bases. The CDR3 spans 14 residues. With 1 base clipped from V and 9 bases from J, the junction kept 10 bases outside the gene matches. Germline V gene lookup returns CDR1 SGHDT and CDR2 YYEEEE.

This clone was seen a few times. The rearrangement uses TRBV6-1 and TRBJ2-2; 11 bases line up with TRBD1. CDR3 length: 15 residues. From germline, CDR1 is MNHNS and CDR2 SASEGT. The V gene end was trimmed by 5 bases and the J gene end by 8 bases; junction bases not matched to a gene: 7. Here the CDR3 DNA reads TGTGCCAGCAGTAGTTGGGACAGGGGGAAAGGGGAGCTGTTTTTT. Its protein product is CASSSWDRGKGELFF.

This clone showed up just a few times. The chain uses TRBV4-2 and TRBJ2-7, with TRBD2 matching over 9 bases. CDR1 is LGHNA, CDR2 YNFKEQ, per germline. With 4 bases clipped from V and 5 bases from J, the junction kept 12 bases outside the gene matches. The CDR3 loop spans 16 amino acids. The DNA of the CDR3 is TGTGCCAGCAGCCCGAGGGGGGGGACTAGCATCAACGAGCAGTACTTC. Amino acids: CASSPRGGTSINEQYF.

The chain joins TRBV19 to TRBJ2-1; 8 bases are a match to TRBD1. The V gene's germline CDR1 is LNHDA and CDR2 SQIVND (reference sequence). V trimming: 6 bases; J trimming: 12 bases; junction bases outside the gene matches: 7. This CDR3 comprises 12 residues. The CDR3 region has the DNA TGTGCCAGTAGCCTGGGAGACAGGGGGCAGTTCTTC. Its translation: CASSLGDRGQFF.

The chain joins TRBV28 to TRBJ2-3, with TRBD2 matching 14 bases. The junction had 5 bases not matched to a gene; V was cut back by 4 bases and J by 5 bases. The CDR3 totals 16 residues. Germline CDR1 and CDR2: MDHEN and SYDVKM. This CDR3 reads CASSSGLAGVIDTQYF. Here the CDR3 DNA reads TGTGCCAGCAGTTCGGGACTAGCGGGAGTAATAGATACGCAGTATTTT.

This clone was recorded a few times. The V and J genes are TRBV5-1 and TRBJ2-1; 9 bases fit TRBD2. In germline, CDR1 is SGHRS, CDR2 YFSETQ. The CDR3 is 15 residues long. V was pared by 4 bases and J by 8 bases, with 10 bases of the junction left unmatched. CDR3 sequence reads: CASSPGVAGEDEQFF. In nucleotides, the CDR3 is TGCGCCAGCAGCCCCGGGGTAGCGGGAGAGGATGAGCAGTTCTTC.

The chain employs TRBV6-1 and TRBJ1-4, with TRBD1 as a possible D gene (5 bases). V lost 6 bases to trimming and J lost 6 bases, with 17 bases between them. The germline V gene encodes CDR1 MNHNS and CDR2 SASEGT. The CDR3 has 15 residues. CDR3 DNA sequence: TGTGCCAGCAGAAAGAGAGGGGAAGGATATGAAAAACTGTTTTTT. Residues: CASRKRGEGYEKLFF.

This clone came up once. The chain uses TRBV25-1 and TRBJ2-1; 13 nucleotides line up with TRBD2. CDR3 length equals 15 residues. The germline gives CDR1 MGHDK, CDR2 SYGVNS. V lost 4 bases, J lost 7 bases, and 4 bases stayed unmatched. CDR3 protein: CASSGPGLAGNEQFF. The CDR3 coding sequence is TGTGCCAGCAGTGGACCGGGACTAGCGGGGAATGAGCAGTTCTTC. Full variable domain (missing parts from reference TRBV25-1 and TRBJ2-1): EADIYQTPRYLVIGTGKKITLECSQTMGHDKMYWYQQDPGMELHLIHYSYGVNSTEKGDLSSESTVSRIRTEHFPLTLESARPSHTSQYLCASSGPGLAGNEQFFGPGTRLTVL.

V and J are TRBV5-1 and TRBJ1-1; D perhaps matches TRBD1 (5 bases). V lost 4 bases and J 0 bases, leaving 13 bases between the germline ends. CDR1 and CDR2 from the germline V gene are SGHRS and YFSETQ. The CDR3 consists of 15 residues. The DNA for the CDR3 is TGCGCCAGCAGCCCTTCAGGGACTGTGAACACTGAAGCTTTCTTT. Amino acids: CASSPSGTVNTEAFF. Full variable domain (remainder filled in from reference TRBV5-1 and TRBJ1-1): KAGVTQTPRYLIKTRGQQVTLSCSPISGHRSVSWYQQTPGQGLQFLFEYFSETQRNKGNFPGRFSGRQFSNSRSEMNVSTLELGDSALYLCASSPSGTVNTEAFFGQGTRLTVV.

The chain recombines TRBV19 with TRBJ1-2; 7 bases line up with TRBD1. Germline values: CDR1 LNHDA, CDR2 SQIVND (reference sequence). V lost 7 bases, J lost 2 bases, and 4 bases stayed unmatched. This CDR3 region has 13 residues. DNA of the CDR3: TGTGCCAGTAAGGAGACAGGGAACTATGGCTACACCTTC. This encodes CASKETGNYGYTF.

CDR3 sequence: CASSLWDSRSSGNTIYF. The CDR3 nucleotides read TGTGCCAGCAGTCTGTGGGACAGCCGTAGCTCTGGAAACACCATATATTTT. This sequence joins TRBV28 and TRBJ1-3; 7 bases fit TRBD1. CDR1 and CDR2 (germline): MDHEN, SYDVKM. The CDR3 has 17 residues. Losses at the gene ends were 5 bases for V and 0 bases for J; bases not matched to a gene: 10.

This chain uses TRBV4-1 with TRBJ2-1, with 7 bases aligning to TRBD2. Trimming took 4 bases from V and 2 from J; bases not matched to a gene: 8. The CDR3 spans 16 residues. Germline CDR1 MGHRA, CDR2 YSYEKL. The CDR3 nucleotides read TGCGCCAGCAGCCGGTCGGAGGGAGGGACCTACAATGAGCAGTTCTTC. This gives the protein CASSRSEGGTYNEQFF.

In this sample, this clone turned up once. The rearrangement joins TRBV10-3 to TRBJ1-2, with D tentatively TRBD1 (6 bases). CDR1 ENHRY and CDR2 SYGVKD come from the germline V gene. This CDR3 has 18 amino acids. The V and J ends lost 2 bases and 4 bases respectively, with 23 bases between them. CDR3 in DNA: TGTGCCATCAGTGAGACCCTCACGGGGCAGGGGCCCTTCTATGGCTACACCTTC. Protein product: CAISETLTGQGPFYGYTF.

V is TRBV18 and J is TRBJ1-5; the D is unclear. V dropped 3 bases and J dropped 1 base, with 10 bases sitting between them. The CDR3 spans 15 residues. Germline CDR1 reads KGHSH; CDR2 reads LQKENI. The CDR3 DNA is TGTGCCAGCTCACCCTGGGAGGGAAGCAATCAGCCCCAGCATTTT. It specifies CASSPWEGSNQPQHF.

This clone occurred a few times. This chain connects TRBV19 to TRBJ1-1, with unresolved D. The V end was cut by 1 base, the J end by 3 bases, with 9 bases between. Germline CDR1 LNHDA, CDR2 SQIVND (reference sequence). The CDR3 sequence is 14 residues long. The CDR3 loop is CASSIGQKDTEAFF. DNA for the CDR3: TGTGCCAGTAGTATAGGGCAGAAGGACACTGAAGCTTTCTTT.

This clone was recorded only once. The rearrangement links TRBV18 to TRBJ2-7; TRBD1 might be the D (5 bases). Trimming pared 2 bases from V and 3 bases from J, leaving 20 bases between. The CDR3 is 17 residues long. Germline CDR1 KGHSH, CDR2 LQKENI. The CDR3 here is CASSPTPTKGRGYEQYF. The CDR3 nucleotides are TGTGCCAGCTCACCAACTCCCACAAAGGGGCGAGGCTACGAGCAGTACTTC.

The CDR3 reads CATSPGRAGTGELFF. CDR3 nucleotide sequence: TGTGCCACCAGTCCCGGGAGGGCCGGGACCGGGGAGCTGTTTTTT. The rearrangement joins TRBV15 to TRBJ2-2; 8 nucleotides line up with TRBD2. The CDR3 contains 15 residues. The trim removed 6 bases at V and 5 bases at J, leaving 8 bases unmatched. The germline gives CDR1 LNHNV, CDR2 YYDKDF (reference sequence).

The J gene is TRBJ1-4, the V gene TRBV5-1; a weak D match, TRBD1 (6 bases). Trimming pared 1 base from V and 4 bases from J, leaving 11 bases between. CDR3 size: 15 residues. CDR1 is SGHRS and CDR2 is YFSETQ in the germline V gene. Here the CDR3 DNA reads TGCGCCAGCAGCTTGCGCACAGGGAATAATGAAAAACTGTTTTTT. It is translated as CASSLRTGNNEKLFF.

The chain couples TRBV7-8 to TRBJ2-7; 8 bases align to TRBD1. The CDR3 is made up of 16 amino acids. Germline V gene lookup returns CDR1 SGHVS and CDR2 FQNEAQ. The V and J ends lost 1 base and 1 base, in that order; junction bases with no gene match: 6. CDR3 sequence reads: CASSLGTGSFSYEQYF. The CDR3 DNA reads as TGTGCCAGCAGCTTAGGGACAGGGTCCTTTTCCTACGAGCAGTACTTC.

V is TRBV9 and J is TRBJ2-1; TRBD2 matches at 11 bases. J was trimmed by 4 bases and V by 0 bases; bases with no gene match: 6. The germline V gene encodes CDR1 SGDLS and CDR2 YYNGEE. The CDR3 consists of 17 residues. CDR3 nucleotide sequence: TGTGCCAGCAGCGTAGTACTAGCGGGAGTATCGTACAATGAGCAGTTCTTC. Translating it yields CASSVVLAGVSYNEQFF.

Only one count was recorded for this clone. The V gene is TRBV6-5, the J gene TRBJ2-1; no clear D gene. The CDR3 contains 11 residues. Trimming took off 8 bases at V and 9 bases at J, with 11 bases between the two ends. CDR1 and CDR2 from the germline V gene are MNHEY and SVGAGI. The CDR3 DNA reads TGTGCCAGCTTGGAGATGAGTGAGCAGTTCTTC. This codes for CASLEMSEQFF.

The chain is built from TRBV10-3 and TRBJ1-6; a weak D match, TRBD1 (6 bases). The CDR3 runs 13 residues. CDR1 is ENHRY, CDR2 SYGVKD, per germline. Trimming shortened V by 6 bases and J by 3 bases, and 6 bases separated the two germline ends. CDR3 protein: CAIRDSYNSPLHF. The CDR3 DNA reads TGTGCCATCAGGGACAGCTATAATTCACCCCTCCACTTT.

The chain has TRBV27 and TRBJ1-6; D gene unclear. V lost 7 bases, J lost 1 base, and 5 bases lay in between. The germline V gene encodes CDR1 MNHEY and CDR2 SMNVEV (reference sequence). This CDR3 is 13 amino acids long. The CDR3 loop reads CASTRSYNSPLHF. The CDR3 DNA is TGTGCCAGCACAAGGTCCTATAATTCACCCCTCCACTTT.

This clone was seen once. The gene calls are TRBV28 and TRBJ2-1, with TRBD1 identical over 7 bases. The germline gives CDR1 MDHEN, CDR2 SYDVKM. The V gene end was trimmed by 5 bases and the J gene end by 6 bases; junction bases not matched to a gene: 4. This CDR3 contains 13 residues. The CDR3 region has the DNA TGTGCCAGCAGTGACAGGGTAAGCAATGAGCAGTTCTTC. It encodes CASSDRVSNEQFF. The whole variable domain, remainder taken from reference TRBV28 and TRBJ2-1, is DVKVTQSSRYLVKRTGEKVFLECVQDMDHENMFWYRQDPGLGLRLIYFSYDVKMKEKGDIPEGYSVSREKKERFSLILESASTNQTSMYLCASSDRVSNEQFFGPGTRLTVL.

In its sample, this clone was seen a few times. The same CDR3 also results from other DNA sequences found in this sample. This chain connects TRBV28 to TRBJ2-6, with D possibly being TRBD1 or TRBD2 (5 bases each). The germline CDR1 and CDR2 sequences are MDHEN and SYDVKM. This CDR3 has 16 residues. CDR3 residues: CATVRGGRAGANVLTF. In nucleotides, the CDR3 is TGTGCTACTGTCCGTGGGGGTCGCGCTGGGGCCAACGTCCTGACTTTC.

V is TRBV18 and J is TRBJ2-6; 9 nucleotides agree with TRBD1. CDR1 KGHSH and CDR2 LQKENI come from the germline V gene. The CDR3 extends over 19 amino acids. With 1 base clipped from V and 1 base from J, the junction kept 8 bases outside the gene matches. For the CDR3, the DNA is TGTGCCAGCTCACCACGCCAGGGACAGGGAAATTCTGGGGCCAACGTCCTGACTTTC. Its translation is CASSPRQGQGNSGANVLTF.

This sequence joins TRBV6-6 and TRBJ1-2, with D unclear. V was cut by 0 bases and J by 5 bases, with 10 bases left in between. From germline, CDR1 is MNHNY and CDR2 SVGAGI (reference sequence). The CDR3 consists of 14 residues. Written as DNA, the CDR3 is TGTGCCAGCAGTTACTCAGAGGGAAGGTATGGCTACACCTTC. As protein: CASSYSEGRYGYTF.

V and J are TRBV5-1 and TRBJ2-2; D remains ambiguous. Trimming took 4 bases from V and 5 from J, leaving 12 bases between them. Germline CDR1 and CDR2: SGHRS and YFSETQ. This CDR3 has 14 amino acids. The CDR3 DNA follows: TGCGCCAGCAGCCCCCGGCAGGCGACCGGGGAGCTGTTTTTT. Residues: CASSPRQATGELFF. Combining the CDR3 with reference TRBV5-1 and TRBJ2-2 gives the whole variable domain KAGVTQTPRYLIKTRGQQVTLSCSPISGHRSVSWYQQTPGQGLQFLFEYFSETQRNKGNFPGRFSGRQFSNSRSEMNVSTLELGDSALYLCASSPRQATGELFFGEGSRLTVL.